These 17 T cell receptor beta chains were all obtained from the same sample, sequenced in a study of blood T cell repertoires in COVID-19. The method was immunoSEQ multiplex PCR; TCRdb's version includes in-frame clones alone and lacks a portion of them. The data contain about 430,000 clones, 70% to 90% of them singletons. The specimen was PBMCs or T cells enriched from blood (not recorded which). These receptors were collected from a woman younger than 35 who had been exposed to COVID-19.

This chain links TRBV19 with TRBJ1-6; 10 nucleotides align to TRBD1. The CDR3 totals 13 residues. The germline gives CDR1 LNHDA, CDR2 SQIVND (reference sequence). V was clipped by 9 bases and J by 9 bases; unmatched bases: 5. The CDR3 loop reads CASRQGAGSPLHF. The CDR3 nucleotides are TGTGCCAGCAGACAGGGGGCTGGTTCACCCCTCCACTTT. The full variable domain, with the rest looked up from reference TRBV19 and TRBJ1-6, is DGGITQSPKYLFRKEGQNVTLSCEQNLNHDAMYWYRQDPGQGLRLIYYSQIVNDFQKGDIAEGYSVSREKKESFPLTVTSAQKNPTAFYLCASRQGAGSPLHFGNGTRLTVT.

A few counts support this clone. The chain employs TRBV25-1 and TRBJ2-3, with TRBD1 identical over 9 bases. The length of the CDR3 is 14 residues. Per germline, CDR1 MGHDK and CDR2 SYGVNS. J gave up 5 bases and V 5 bases, and 5 bases lay outside the gene matches. The DNA for the CDR3 is TGTGCCAGCAGTTACAGGGGGCAAGAAGATACGCAGTATTTT. Amino acids: CASSYRGQEDTQYF.

This clone was detected a few times. The chain recombines TRBV5-4 with TRBJ2-7; 9 bases are shared with TRBD1. The CDR3 length is 14 residues. Germline loops: CDR1 SGHNT, CDR2 YYREEE (reference sequence). Trimming cost V 4 bases and J 4 bases; bases outside gene matches: 6. CDR3 region: CASSPGTGWYEQYF. CDR3 DNA sequence: TGTGCCAGCAGCCCAGGGACAGGGTGGTACGAGCAGTACTTC.

This chain uses TRBV7-2 with TRBJ1-2; 8 nucleotides match TRBD1. Germline lookup yields CDR1 SGHTA and CDR2 FQGNSA. CDR3 length equals 13 residues. The J segment lost 6 bases and the V segment lost 4 bases, leaving 4 bases of the junction unmatched. As DNA, the CDR3 is TGTGCCAGCAGCTCGGACAGGGTCCATGGCTACACCTTC. Its translation is CASSSDRVHGYTF. Combining the CDR3 with reference TRBV7-2 and TRBJ1-2 gives the whole variable domain GAGVSQSPSNKVTEKGKDVELRCDPISGHTALYWYRQSLGQGLEFLIYFQGNSAPDKSGLPSDRFSAERTGGSVSTLTIQRTQQEDSAVYLCASSSDRVHGYTFGSGTRLTVV.

This clone was picked up one time. The gene calls are TRBV7-8 and TRBJ1-1, with TRBD1 matching over 8 bases. CDR1 and CDR2 from the germline V gene are SGHVS and FQNEAQ. V trimming: 5 bases; J trimming: 5 bases; junction bases outside the gene matches: 10. The CDR3 consists of 15 residues. The CDR3 region has the DNA TGTGCCAGCAGCCTGCATGGACAGGGTGGGACTGAAGCTTTCTTT. This codes for CASSLHGQGGTEAFF.

V and J are TRBV12-3 or TRBV12-4 and TRBJ1-1; D may be TRBD1 (5 bases). The CDR3 runs 13 residues. V was shortened by 2 bases and J by 10 bases, with 14 bases between the two germline ends. The CDR3 here is CASSLTGPGGAFF. CDR3 in DNA: TGTGCCAGCAGTTTAACGGGACCGGGGGGAGCTTTCTTT.

With respect to this clone: A read error may produce the germline difference seen at one junction end. The chain couples TRBV7-2 to TRBJ1-2; 9 bases are a match to TRBD1. This CDR3 has 11 amino acids. The germline gives CDR1 SGHTA, CDR2 FQGNSA. CDR3 bases: TGTGCCAGCAGCTTAGACCGGGACAGGGACTTC. It encodes CASSLDRDRDF.

The table lists this clone with a few counts. The chain employs TRBV28 and TRBJ1-6, with TRBD1 matching 12 bases. Germline V gives CDR1 MDHEN, CDR2 SYDVKM. CDR3 length: 16 residues. Trimming took 7 bases from V and 9 from J; bases not matched to a gene: 10. The DNA of the CDR3 is TGTGCCAGCAAGGTGGGACAGGGGGCGGTTCGTTCACCCCTCCACTTT. As protein: CASKVGQGAVRSPLHF.

This clone occurred once. Other DNA sequences in this specimen translate into the identical CDR3. The V call is TRBV13, the J call TRBJ1-2, with a weak D call TRBD1 (6 bases). Trimming pared 0 bases from V and 6 bases from J, leaving 8 bases between. This CDR3 contains 13 residues. Germline CDR1 and CDR2: PRHDT and FYEKMQ (reference sequence). The CDR3, as DNA: TGTGCCAGCAGCTTAGGTAGGGGGAATGGCTACACCTTC. It is translated as CASSLGRGNGYTF.

V is TRBV29-1 and J is TRBJ1-1, with a weak D call TRBD1 (6 bases). V lost 7 bases and J 2 bases, leaving 11 bases between the germline ends. CDR1 and CDR2 from the germline V gene are SQVTM and ANQGSEA. This CDR3 is built from 12 residues. Written as DNA, the CDR3 is TGCAGCGGAAAGACAGGCAACACTGAAGCTTTCTTT. Translated: CSGKTGNTEAFF.

The chain combines TRBV4-1 with TRBJ2-1; the match to TRBD1 covers 9 bases. This CDR3 has 18 residues. CDR1 MGHRA and CDR2 YSYEKL come from the germline V gene. Germline trimming cut 3 bases from V and 2 bases from J; bases unmatched to any gene: 11. For the CDR3, the DNA is TGCGCCAGCAGCCAGATCCTTAAACAGGGGGCAACCTACAATGAGCAGTTCTTC. Translation gives CASSQILKQGATYNEQFF.

This chain uses TRBV28 with TRBJ2-7, with 8 bases fitting TRBD2. Trimming cost V 6 bases and J 3 bases; bases outside gene matches: 4. Germline V CDR1 and CDR2: MDHEN, SYDVKM. This CDR3 contains 13 residues. The DNA for the CDR3 is TGTGCCAGCAGGGATAGCGGGATCTACGAGCAGTACTTC. Encoded protein: CASRDSGIYEQYF.

The chain joins TRBV20-1 to TRBJ1-5; D might be TRBD1 (5 bases). The CDR3 totals 18 residues. Germline V lookup: CDR1 DFQATT, CDR2 SNEGSKA (reference sequence). The ends were cut back, 3 bases at V and 0 bases at J, with 21 bases in the middle. In nucleotides, the CDR3 is TGCAGTGCTAGTAAGGGGTCCTCAAATCAAATTAGCAATCAGCCCCAGCATTTT. The encoded protein is CSASKGSSNQISNQPQHF.

The V and J genes are TRBV28 and TRBJ1-1; a weak D match, TRBD1 (6 bases). CDR3 length: 12 amino acids. In germline, CDR1 is MDHEN, CDR2 SYDVKM. The ends were cut back, 4 bases at V and 6 bases at J, with 9 bases in the middle. The CDR3 loop is CASSYRVPEAFF. CDR3 sequence (DNA): TGTGCCAGCAGTTACAGGGTCCCTGAAGCTTTCTTT.

This chain joins TRBV30 and TRBJ1-4; no clear D gene. V gave up 2 bases and J gave up 4 bases, with 8 bases separating them. Germline loops: CDR1 GTSNPN, CDR2 SVGIG (reference sequence). The CDR3 length is 13 residues. CDR3 in amino acids: CAWSSDNNEKLFF. The CDR3 DNA is TGTGCCTGGAGTAGTGACAATAATGAAAAACTGTTTTTT.

This chain connects TRBV7-3 to TRBJ2-1; 9 nucleotides line up with TRBD2. The V and J ends lost 1 base and 6 bases, in that order; junction bases with no gene match: 7. The CDR3 contains 16 residues. Germline lookup yields CDR1 SGHTA and CDR2 FQGTGA. The CDR3 DNA sequence: TGTGCCAGCAGCTTAATGGCGAGCGGGGGGCTCAATGAGCAGTTCTTC. This encodes CASSLMASGGLNEQFF.

The genes are TRBV7-2 and TRBJ1-6, with a possible D match to TRBD1 (6 bases). The CDR3 consists of 15 residues. Germline V lookup: CDR1 SGHTA, CDR2 FQGNSA. V was clipped by 4 bases and J by 7 bases, with 14 bases between them. The DNA for the CDR3 is TGTGCCAGCAGCTCGAGACAGGAGCTGAATTCACCCCTCCACTTT. Translating gives CASSSRQELNSPLHF.